The clone carrying this T cell receptor (beta chain) was recorded only once. The genomic DNA of each subset was split evenly across several immunoSEQ plates. Data came from immunoSEQ multiplex PCR; TCRdb stores just in-frame clones and leaves some out. The data show just under 350,000 clones, more than 60% seen once. This sample was taken from a study of shared clonotypes between healthy human individuals. Looking at the study overall: The study used three CD4 naive, three CD4 memory, two CD8 naive and one CD8 memory plate per donor.

Donors comprised only Caucasian adults living in Nashville, Tennessee. Trimming stripped 6 bases from V and 0 bases from J, with 13 bases between. The length of the CDR3 is 15 residues. Germline V gene data show CDR1 as SNHLY and CDR2 as FYNNEI. The source material was memory CD4+ T cells sorted from blood. Sample subset: CD45RA-negative fraction. This sequence originates from a man younger than 40 in good health. The J gene is TRBJ2-3, the V gene TRBV2; D gene uncertain. This CDR3 is CASRKTDGSTDTQYF. The CDR3 DNA reads as TGTGCCAGCAGGAAGACGGACGGAAGCACAGATACGCAGTATTTT. Combining the CDR3 with reference TRBV2 and TRBJ2-3 gives the whole variable domain EPEVTQTPSHQVTQMGQEVILRCVPISNHLYFYWYRQILGQKVEFLVSFYNNEISEKSEIFDDQFSVERPDGSNFTLKIRSTKLEDSAMYFCASRKTDGSTDTQYFGPGTRLTVL.